This T cell receptor beta chain was sequenced during a study of identical twins. One entry per CDR3 protein, called by TCRdb with MiXCR from the 5' RACE reads. Counted here are 400,000 to 550,000 distinct CDR3 sequences, 14% occurring once; the ten biggest clones make up approximately 0.98%. This CDR3 contains 13 residues. Germline V lookup: CDR1 MGHDK, CDR2 SYGVNS. Trimming shortened V by 3 bases and J by 4 bases, and 9 bases separated the two germline ends. This clonotype was detected a few times. The sample was also linked to a second study, of yellow fever vaccine responses in identical twins.

The sequence was collected from a young woman in good health. Sequenced sample: CD4+ T cells sorted from blood. The genes are TRBV25-1 and TRBJ1-1; the D gene is possibly TRBD1 (5 bases). CDR3 region: CASSEAGTTEAFF. For the CDR3, the DNA is TGTGCCAGCAGTGAGGCAGGGACCACTGAAGCTTTCTTT.